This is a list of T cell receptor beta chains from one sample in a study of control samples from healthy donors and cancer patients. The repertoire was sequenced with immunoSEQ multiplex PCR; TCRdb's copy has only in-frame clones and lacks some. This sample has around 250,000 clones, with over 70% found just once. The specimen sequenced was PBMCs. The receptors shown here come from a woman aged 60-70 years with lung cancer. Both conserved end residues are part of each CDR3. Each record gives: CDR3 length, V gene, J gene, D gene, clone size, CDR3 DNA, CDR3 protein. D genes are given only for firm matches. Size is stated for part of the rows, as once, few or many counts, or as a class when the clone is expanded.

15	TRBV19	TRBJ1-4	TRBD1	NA	TGTGCCAGTAGTATAGGACAGGGGCGGAACGAAAAACTGTTTTTT	CASSIGQGRNEKLFF
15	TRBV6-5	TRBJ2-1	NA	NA	TGTGCCAGCAATTTAGGTCCCCTTTCCTACAATGAGCAGTTCTTC	CASNLGPLSYNEQFF
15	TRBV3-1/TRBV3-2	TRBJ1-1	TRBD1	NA	TGTGCCAGCAGCCAGAGGACAGGGGGATACGCTGAAGCTTTCTTT	CASSQRTGGYAEAFF
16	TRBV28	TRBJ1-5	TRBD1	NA	TGTGCCAGCAGTTTACGAGGACAGGCAATGGTTCAGCCCCAGCATTTT	CASSLRGQAMVQPQHF
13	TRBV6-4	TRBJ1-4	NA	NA	TGTGCCAGCAGTGAATTGGTGGGTGAAAAACTGTTTTTT	CASSELVGEKLFF
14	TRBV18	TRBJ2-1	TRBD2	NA	TGTGCCAGCTCGCCGGGACTAGCGGGGACAGAGCAGTTCTTC	CASSPGLAGTEQFF
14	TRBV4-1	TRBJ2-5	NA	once	TGCGCCAGCAGCCAAGTGTCAGAGCGGAGGACCCAGTACTTC	CASSQVSERRTQYF
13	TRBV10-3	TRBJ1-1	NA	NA	TGTGCCATCAGTGAGTCGTCGGGATCTGCGGCTTTCTTT	CAISESSGSAAFF
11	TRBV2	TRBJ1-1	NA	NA	TGTGCCAGCAGGACGTGGACTGAAGCTTTCTTT	CASRTWTEAFF
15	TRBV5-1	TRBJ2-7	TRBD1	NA	TGCGCCAGCAGCTTCTCCTTGGGACAGACCTACGAGCAGTACTTC	CASSFSLGQTYEQYF
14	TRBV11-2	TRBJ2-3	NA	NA	TGTGCCAGCAGCTCGGGTGGGGGGACTTATACGCAGTATTTT	CASSSGGGTYTQYF
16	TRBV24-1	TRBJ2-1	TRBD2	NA	TGTGCCACCAGTGACTCTAGCGGGAGGGCCAGCAATGAGCAGTTCTTC	CATSDSSGRASNEQFF
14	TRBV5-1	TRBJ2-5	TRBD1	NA	TGCGCCAGCAGCTCGGGACAGGGTAGGGAGACCCAGTACTTC	CASSSGQGRETQYF
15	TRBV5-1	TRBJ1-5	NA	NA	TGCGCCAGCAGCTTGGAGGCAGGGTCCAATCAGCCCCAGCATTTT	CASSLEAGSNQPQHF
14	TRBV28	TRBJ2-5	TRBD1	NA	TGTGCCAGCAGTCCGCCCAGGGGGTGGGAGACCCAGTACTTC	CASSPPRGWETQYF
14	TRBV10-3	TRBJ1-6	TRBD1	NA	TGTGCCATCCGACAGGGGCCGACGGGTTCACCCCTCCACTTT	CAIRQGPTGSPLHF
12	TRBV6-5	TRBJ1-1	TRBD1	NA	TGTGCCAGCAGTCCAGCCGGGACAGGGACTTTCTTT	CASSPAGTGTFF
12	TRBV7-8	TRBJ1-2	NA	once	TGTGCCAGCAGCTTTCGCGGGGGTGGCTACACCTTC	CASSFRGGGYTF
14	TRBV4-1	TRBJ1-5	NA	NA	TGCGCCAGCAGCCATCGGGTAGGGAATCAGCCCCAGCATTTT	CASSHRVGNQPQHF
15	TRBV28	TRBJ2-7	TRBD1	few	TGTGCCAGCAGTGGCGGTGGGACAGGGTTCCACGAGCAGTACTTC	CASSGGGTGFHEQYF
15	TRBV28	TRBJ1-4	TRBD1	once	TGTGCCAGCAGTTCCTCCGGGACAGATGGAGAAAAACTGTTTTTT	CASSSSGTDGEKLFF
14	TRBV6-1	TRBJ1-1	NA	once	TGTGCCAGCAGTGAACGTAAGGGTTTGACTGAAGCTTTCTTT	CASSERKGLTEAFF
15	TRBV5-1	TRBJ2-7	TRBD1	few	TGCGCCAGCAGCCCTATGACAGGGCCGTCCTACGAGCAGTACTTC	CASSPMTGPSYEQYF
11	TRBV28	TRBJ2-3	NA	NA	TGTGCCAGCAGTCCAGGCCCATCGCAGTATTTT	CASSPGPSQYF
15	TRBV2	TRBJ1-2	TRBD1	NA	TGTGCCAGCAGTGAAGCGGGAAGACAGGGTCTTGGCTACACCTTC	CASSEAGRQGLGYTF
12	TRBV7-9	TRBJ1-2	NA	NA	TGTGCCAGCAGCTCGGACAGAGGAGGCTACACCTTC	CASSSDRGGYTF
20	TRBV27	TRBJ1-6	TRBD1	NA	TGTGCCAGCAGTCCATCAGGGGGACAGAGCCCGCAGCTAAGAAATTCACCCCTCCACTTT	CASSPSGGQSPQLRNSPLHF
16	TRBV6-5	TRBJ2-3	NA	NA	TGTGCCAGCAGTTACTCGATTCTGGGACCCGCTTTTACGCAGTATTTT	CASSYSILGPAFTQYF
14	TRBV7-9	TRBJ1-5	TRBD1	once	TGTGCCAGCAGCTTGGACAGGATGGATCAGCCCCAGCATTTT	CASSLDRMDQPQHF
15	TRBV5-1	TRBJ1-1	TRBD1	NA	TGCGCCAGCAGCTTACAGGGGTTTTCTAACACTGAAGCTTTCTTT	CASSLQGFSNTEAFF
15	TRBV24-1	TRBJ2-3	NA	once	TGTGCCACCAGCCATCGTGAGGGCTGGTCAGATACGCAGTATTTT	CATSHREGWSDTQYF
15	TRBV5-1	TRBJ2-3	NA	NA	TGCGCCAGCAGCTTGGCCGATAGGGTAGTAGATACGCAGTATTTT	CASSLADRVVDTQYF
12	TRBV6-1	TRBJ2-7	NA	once	TGTGCCAGCAGTGAAAGCAGGGTCGAGCAGTACTTC	CASSESRVEQYF
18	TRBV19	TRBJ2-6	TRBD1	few	TGTGCCAGTGGATCGGACAGGGGGCTTATTTCTGGGGCCAACGTCCTGACTTTC	CASGSDRGLISGANVLTF
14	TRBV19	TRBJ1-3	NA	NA	TGTGCCAGTACTACAGGGTTCTCTGGAAACACCATATATTTT	CASTTGFSGNTIYF
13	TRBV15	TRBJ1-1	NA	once	TGTGCCACCAGCAGAGATTTAGGTAATGAAGCTTTCTTT	CATSRDLGNEAFF
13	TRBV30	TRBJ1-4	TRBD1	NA	TGTGCCTGGGGAGACAGGGGGAATGAAAAACTGTTTTTT	CAWGDRGNEKLFF
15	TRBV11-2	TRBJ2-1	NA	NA	TGTGCCAGCAGCAGGATTCTCGGCTTTCGCAATGAGCAGTTCTTC	CASSRILGFRNEQFF
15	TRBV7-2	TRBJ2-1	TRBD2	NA	TGTGCCAGCAGCTTTAGCGGGAGCTCCTACAATGAGCAGTTCTTC	CASSFSGSSYNEQFF
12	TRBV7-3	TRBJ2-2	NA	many	TGTGCCAGCAGCCCTTACACCGGGGAGCTGTTTTTT	CASSPYTGELFF
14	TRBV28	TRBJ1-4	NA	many	TGTGCCAGCAGTTTACAGGGTGGGAATGAAAAACTGTTTTTT	CASSLQGGNEKLFF
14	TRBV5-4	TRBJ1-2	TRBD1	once	TGTGCCAGCAGCTTGGGGACAGGGATAGGTGGCTACACCTTC	CASSLGTGIGGYTF
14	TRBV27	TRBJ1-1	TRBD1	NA	TGTGCCAGCAGTCCCCGACAGGGGGGCACTGAAGCTTTCTTT	CASSPRQGGTEAFF
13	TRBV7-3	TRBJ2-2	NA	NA	TGTGCCAGCAGCCCAGGACGCACCGGGGAGCTGTTTTTT	CASSPGRTGELFF
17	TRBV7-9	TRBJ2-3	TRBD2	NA	TGTGCCAGCAGCTTAGGCCGGACTAGCGGGAGGACAGATACGCAGTATTTT	CASSLGRTSGRTDTQYF
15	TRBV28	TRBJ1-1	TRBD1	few	TGTGCCAGCAGACGAACTACCGGGACAGGGGTTGTAGCTTTCTTT	CASRRTTGTGVVAFF
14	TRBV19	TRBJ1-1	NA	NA	TGTGCCAGTAGTATAGTTGGGGCACCCACTGAAGCTTTCTTT	CASSIVGAPTEAFF
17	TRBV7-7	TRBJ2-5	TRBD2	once	TGTGCTAGCAGCGTTGGGCTAGCGGGGGGGCCACGGGAGACCCAGTACTTC	CASSVGLAGGPRETQYF
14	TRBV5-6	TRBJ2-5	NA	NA	TGTGCCAGCAGCCCGGCCGGGACCCCAGAGACCCAGTACTTC	CASSPAGTPETQYF